A single TCR beta chain is shown here with its context. The CDR3 extends over 12 amino acids. Trimming cost V 5 bases and J 8 bases, with 13 bases left between them. Germline V gene sequence: CDR1 SGHVS, CDR2 FNYEAQ. PCR primers comprised 60 Vbeta and 13 Jbeta primers. This table comes from immunoSEQ multiplex PCR, and its TCRdb copy is limited to in-frame clones, with some not included. Its clone listing holds about 130,000 clones. This entry belongs to a study of cytomegalovirus exposure and HLA in healthy donors. This chain joins TRBV7-6 and TRBJ2-7; D possibly corresponds to TRBD1 (5 bases). The clonotype was recovered from a man aged 40-49 years in good health and CMV-seronegative. Sequences were obtained from PBMCs. CDR3 sequence reads: CASSPDSYKQYF. In DNA form, the CDR3 reads TGTGCCAGCAGCCCCGACAGTTATAAGCAGTACTTC.